The T cell receptor (beta chain) under discussion was sequenced for a study of shared clonotypes between healthy human individuals. TCRdb keeps only in-frame clones here, not all; method: immunoSEQ multiplex PCR. The table lists 75,000 to 100,000 clones, more than 45% of them singletons. With V trimmed by 4 bases and J by 5 bases, 1 base remained unmatched. CDR1 and CDR2 from the germline V gene are SGDLS and YYNGEE. The CDR3 runs to 14 residues. This clone was detected only a few times. The chain couples TRBV9 to TRBJ1-4; 11 bases agree with TRBD1. The clonotype originates from a woman aged 40 to 49 in good health. Some clones in this sample may be carry-over from other donors' samples. Sequencing input: PBMCs. CDR3 sequence (DNA): TGTGCCAGCAGCAGGACAGGGGGCAATGAAAAACTGTTTTTT. Amino acid sequence: CASSRTGGNEKLFF.